The clone carrying this TCR beta chain was observed a handful of times. Its antigen is unidentified. The data stem from a study of long-term antiretroviral therapy in people with HIV. Findings and caveats of the study: Dominance of pre-ART expanded clones persisted, fluctuating and often declining after ART.

immunoSEQ v3.0 was run at survey level. TCRdb's copy holds only in-frame clones and misses some; the assay was immunoSEQ multiplex PCR. The sample carries tens of thousands of clones, 70% to 90% recorded once. Germline CDR1 is SEHNR and CDR2 is FQNEAQ (reference sequence). V was cut by 1 base and J by 7 bases, with 16 bases left in between. CDR3 length: 16 residues. This specimen was unsorted PBMCs, taken 0.5 years after starting antiretroviral therapy. The V call is TRBV7-9, the J call TRBJ2-2, with D perhaps being TRBD1 or TRBD2 (5 bases each). This receptor was obtained from a woman under 30 with HIV. As DNA, the CDR3 is TGTGCCAGCAGCTTAGTATCCGGGACCCTTCTCGGGGAGCTGTTTTTT. Its protein is CASSLVSGTLLGELFF.